Presented here are 25 T cell receptor beta chains from one specimen sequenced in a study of cytomegalovirus exposure and HLA in healthy donors. PCR employed 60 Vbeta and 13 Jbeta primers. The data were produced by immunoSEQ multiplex PCR, yet TCRdb's version contains in-frame clones alone and is incomplete. The sample holds almost 200,000 clones, more than 75% seen once. Sequenced sample: PBMCs. Every receptor here comes from a male donor in good health and CMV-seropositive.

V and J are TRBV27 and TRBJ1-6, with D tentatively TRBD1 (6 bases). The CDR3 contains 14 residues. From germline, CDR1 is MNHEY and CDR2 SMNVEV (reference sequence). Between the trimmed V and J ends, which lost 7 bases and 7 bases, there was a span of 14 bases. CDR3 residues: CASKGDRTNSPLHF. CDR3 sequence (DNA): TGTGCCAGCAAAGGTGACAGGACAAATTCACCCCTCCACTTT.

For the CDR3, the DNA is TGTGCCAGCAGTTTCGACAGAGATAACACTGAAGCTTTCTTT. Amino acid sequence: CASSFDRDNTEAFF. The chain recombines TRBV6-5 with TRBJ1-1; D possibly corresponds to TRBD1 (5 bases). V lost 4 bases, J lost 2 bases, and 11 bases lay in between. The CDR3 length is 14 residues. Germline-derived CDR1 and CDR2 are MNHEY and SVGAGI.

This clone was found a few times. V is TRBV28 and J is TRBJ1-1, with 7 bases aligning to TRBD1. The V and J ends lost 4 bases and 0 bases, in that order; junction bases with no gene match: 11. Germline CDR1 reads MDHEN; CDR2 reads SYDVKM. CDR3 length: 17 amino acids. CDR3 sequence: CASSSVSGDRVNTEAFF. CDR3 coding DNA: TGTGCCAGCAGTTCAGTTTCAGGAGACAGGGTGAACACTGAAGCTTTCTTT.

The chain carries TRBV4-3 and TRBJ2-7; TRBD1 matches 8 bases. The CDR3 runs to 14 residues. The J segment lost 5 bases and the V segment lost 1 base, leaving 4 bases of the junction unmatched. Germline CDR1 and CDR2: LGHNA and YSLEER. The CDR3 protein is CASSQGDRGDEQYF. The CDR3 nucleotides are TGCGCCAGCAGCCAAGGTGACAGGGGCGACGAGCAGTACTTC.

The chain is built from TRBV6-5 and TRBJ1-1; unclear D gene. Germline-derived CDR1 and CDR2 are MNHEY and SVGAGI. The CDR3 has 14 amino acids. V shed 5 bases and J shed 7 bases, with 17 bases lying between them. The CDR3 protein is CASSIRRPPGEAFF. Here the CDR3 DNA reads TGTGCCAGCAGTATACGCAGACCCCCAGGTGAAGCTTTCTTT.

This sequence joins TRBV14 and TRBJ2-7; 9 nucleotides agree with TRBD2. After removal of 4 bases from V and 2 bases from J, the junction contained 12 bases not matched to a gene. The CDR3 has 17 amino acids. The germline V gene has CDR1 SGHDN and CDR2 FVKESK. Here the CDR3 reads CASSPYRGLAGTYEQYF. CDR3 coding DNA: TGTGCCAGCAGCCCCTACAGAGGTCTAGCGGGGACCTACGAGCAGTACTTC.

The V and J genes are TRBV7-9 and TRBJ1-5; D perhaps matches TRBD1 (5 bases). V was shortened by 4 bases and J by 9 bases, with 22 bases between the two germline ends. Germline V gene sequence: CDR1 SEHNR, CDR2 FQNEAQ (reference sequence). This CDR3 has 16 residues. The DNA of the CDR3 is TGTGCCAGCAGCTCTACCGGGACCGGGAGGTCGTCGCCCCAGCATTTT. Translating gives CASSSTGTGRSSPQHF.

V and J are TRBV19 and TRBJ2-3, with D maybe TRBD1 (5 bases). The CDR3 spans 15 residues. Trimming pared 3 bases from V and 4 bases from J, leaving 14 bases between. Germline V gene lookup returns CDR1 LNHDA and CDR2 SQIVND (reference sequence). The CDR3 protein is CASSIFSSGPDTQYF. Here the CDR3 DNA reads TGTGCCAGTAGTATTTTTTCTTCAGGGCCAGATACGCAGTATTTT.

The genes are TRBV19 and TRBJ2-5; 16 nucleotides align to TRBD2. The DNA end is more similar to TRBJ2-7, so the J call may be wrong. From germline, CDR1 is LNHDA and CDR2 SQIVND (reference sequence). The CDR3 totals 15 residues. In DNA, the CDR3 is TGTAGCTCGGGACTAGCGGGAGGGACCGCCTACGAGCAGTACTTC. Amino acid sequence: CSSGLAGGTAYEQYF.

The chain links TRBV30 to TRBJ1-1, with D perhaps TRBD1 (6 bases). Germline V gene lookup returns CDR1 GTSNPN and CDR2 SVGIG (reference sequence). CDR3 size: 14 residues. The V gene lost 2 bases and the J gene lost 4 bases, with 14 bases spanning the gap. The CDR3 loop reads CAWSRSGAGTEAFF. The CDR3 region has the DNA TGTGCCTGGAGTAGATCAGGGGCGGGCACTGAAGCTTTCTTT.

This clone was detected only a few times. The chain joins TRBV7-9 to TRBJ1-6; D unresolved. Trimming pared 2 bases from V and 5 bases from J, leaving 13 bases between. CDR3 length: 16 residues. The V gene's germline CDR1 is SEHNR and CDR2 FQNEAQ (reference sequence). The CDR3 reads CASSLMGPLDNSPLHF. CDR3 nucleotides: TGTGCCAGCAGCTTAATGGGCCCTCTGGATAATTCACCCCTCCACTTT.

CDR3 amino acids: CASSLDRGRSYEQFF. The CDR3, as DNA: TGTGCCAGCAGCTTAGACAGGGGAAGGTCCTATGAGCAGTTCTTC. The rearrangement links TRBV7-3 to TRBJ2-1; 8 positions match TRBD1. The ends lost 2 bases at V and 8 bases at J; junction bases unmatched: 8. Per the germline V gene, CDR1 is SGHTA and CDR2 is FQGTGA. This CDR3 region has 15 residues.

The chain is built from TRBV9 and TRBJ2-1; 9 bases line up with TRBD2. Per the germline V gene, CDR1 is SGDLS and CDR2 is YYNGEE. With 4 bases clipped from V and 3 bases from J, the junction kept 8 bases outside the gene matches. The CDR3 covers 16 residues. The CDR3 loop reads CASSYYSGGYYNEQFF. The CDR3 DNA reads as TGTGCCAGCAGCTACTATAGCGGGGGCTACTACAATGAGCAGTTCTTC.

The V and J genes are TRBV18 and TRBJ1-4, with D maybe TRBD1 (6 bases). Germline V lookup: CDR1 KGHSH, CDR2 LQKENI. Trimming removed 2 bases from V and 8 bases from J, with 21 bases in between. This CDR3 contains 17 residues. CDR3 sequence reads: CASSPGLGDTLGEKLFF. DNA for the CDR3: TGTGCCAGCTCACCAGGCTTAGGGGACACGCTAGGAGAAAAACTGTTTTTT.

This chain connects TRBV19 to TRBJ2-7; D is perhaps TRBD1 (6 bases). Germline V CDR1 and CDR2: LNHDA, SQIVND (reference sequence). The CDR3 is 13 residues long. Trimming took 6 bases from V and 6 from J, leaving 15 bases between them. The CDR3 region has the DNA TGTGCCAGTAGCCTCCGGACAGTGGGCGAGCAGTACTTC. Translation: CASSLRTVGEQYF.

CDR3 residues: CASSQDPRRTETQYF. For the CDR3, the DNA is TGCGCCAGCAGCCAAGATCCAAGGAGGACAGAGACCCAGTACTTC. The rearrangement uses TRBV4-3 and TRBJ2-5; D may be TRBD2 (5 bases). The CDR3 sequence is 15 residues long. CDR1 is LGHNA, CDR2 YSLEER, per germline. Trimming stripped 0 bases from V and 4 bases from J, with 12 bases between.

This clone has only a few counts. V usage is TRBV7-2 and J usage is TRBJ1-1; D is unresolved. The V end lost 3 bases, the J end lost 11 bases, and 10 bases lay between the germline ends. Germline lookup yields CDR1 SGHTA and CDR2 FQGNSA. CDR3 length equals 11 residues. The CDR3 sequence is CASSFPPGAFF. The CDR3 DNA sequence: TGTGCCAGCAGCTTCCCCCCGGGGGCTTTCTTT.

The chain is built from TRBV5-4 and TRBJ1-1; D gene ambiguous. CDR3 length: 14 residues. Between the trimmed V and J ends, which lost 2 bases and 8 bases, there was a span of 16 bases. Germline CDR1 and CDR2: SGHNT and YYREEE (reference sequence). CDR3 sequence reads: CASSFPNLAGEAFF. The CDR3 DNA reads TGTGCCAGCAGCTTCCCCAACTTAGCGGGGGAAGCTTTCTTT.

The rearrangement uses TRBV6-4 and TRBJ1-1; D is unresolved. The length of the CDR3 is 14 residues. The germline V and J ends were trimmed by 4 bases and 1 base, with 10 bases remaining between them. Germline values: CDR1 MRHNA, CDR2 SNTAGT. CDR3 loop: CASSANPGNTEAFF. The CDR3 nucleotides read TGTGCCAGCAGTGCAAACCCAGGGAACACTGAAGCTTTCTTT.

This clone turned up a few times. The chain is built from TRBV19 and TRBJ2-1; maybe TRBD1 (6 bases). Trimming cost V 4 bases and J 2 bases, with 9 bases left between them. The CDR3 totals 14 residues. Germline-derived CDR1 and CDR2 are LNHDA and SQIVND (reference sequence). CDR3 protein: CASSKQGTYNEQFF. In DNA form, the CDR3 reads TGTGCCAGTAGTAAACAGGGCACCTACAATGAGCAGTTCTTC.

The chain is built from TRBV4-1 and TRBJ2-7, with 7 bases that match TRBD2. After removal of 1 base from V and 2 bases from J, the junction contained 14 bases not matched to a gene. The CDR3 has 18 residues. From germline, CDR1 is MGHRA and CDR2 YSYEKL. This chain's CDR3 is CASSQVVARQTSPYEQYF. The DNA of the CDR3 is TGCGCCAGCAGCCAAGTGGTGGCCAGACAGACTAGCCCCTACGAGCAGTACTTC.

The V gene is TRBV11-2, the J gene TRBJ1-2; D unresolved. Germline lookup yields CDR1 SGHAT and CDR2 FQNNGV. The CDR3 length is 15 residues. V lost 3 bases, J lost 2 bases, and 13 bases lay in between. The CDR3 sequence is CASSLADKPNYGYTF. CDR3 sequence (DNA): TGTGCCAGCAGCTTGGCGGATAAACCGAACTATGGCTACACCTTC.

The rearrangement uses TRBV10-3 and TRBJ2-5, with 9 bases lining up with TRBD1. The CDR3 spans 15 residues. Losses at the gene ends were 4 bases for V and 5 bases for J; bases not matched to a gene: 8. The germline gives CDR1 ENHRY, CDR2 SYGVKD. The CDR3 loop is CAISGPGTGIETQYF. The DNA of the CDR3 is TGTGCCATCAGTGGGCCCGGGACAGGGATCGAGACCCAGTACTTC.

V is TRBV30 and J is TRBJ1-4; a weak D match, TRBD1 (5 bases). CDR1 is GTSNPN, CDR2 SVGIG, per germline (reference sequence). V was clipped by 1 base and J by 4 bases, with 7 bases between them. The CDR3 runs 13 residues. CDR3 sequence: CAWSAGGNEKLFF. In nucleotides, the CDR3 is TGTGCCTGGAGTGCGGGGGGTAATGAAAAACTGTTTTTT.

On this clone itself: Sequence at one end of the junction differs from germline and may be a read error. The V and J genes are TRBV7-9 and TRBJ1-1; 10 bases align to TRBD1. Germline CDR1 and CDR2: SEHNR and FQNEAQ (reference sequence). CDR3 length: 16 amino acids. The CDR3 DNA sequence: TGTTCCAGCAGCTTAATGACAGGGGGCAAGAACACTGAAGCTTTCTTT. Translated, it gives CSSSLMTGGKNTEAFF.